The 17 T cell receptor beta chains presented below share a single source sample, sequenced in a study of human T cells and chemical hapten exposure. Time point in this sample: pre-sensitization, week 0. Treatment specified: therapeutic diphenylcyclopropenone sensitization with weekly scalp DPC. TCRdb called the RACE reads again in MiXCR, with one record for every CDR3 protein. The sample lists about 290,000 distinct CDR3 sequences, 7.5% to 8% occurring once. The material was whole blood, obtained in connection with sensitization to the hapten diphenylcyclopropenone (DPC). Source of these receptors: a man aged 18 to 30 with alopecia areata. Some clones in this sample may be carry-over from other donors' samples.

DNA for the CDR3: TGTGCCAGCTACGGGGGTTACCAAGAGACCCAGTACTTC. It is translated as CASYGGYQETQYF. The chain employs TRBV6-2 or TRBV6-3 and TRBJ2-5; D possibly corresponds to TRBD2 (6 bases). This CDR3 is 13 amino acids long. Per germline, CDR1 MNHEY and CDR2 SVGEGT. Trimming left V 8 bases short and J 0 bases short, with 10 bases between.

In nucleotides, the CDR3 is TGTGCCAGCAGCTTTCAGAGCGGACAAGAGACCCAGTACTTC. This translates into CASSFQSGQETQYF. The J gene is TRBJ2-5, the V gene TRBV11-2, with D possibly matching TRBD2 (5 bases). This CDR3 region has 14 residues. Trimming stripped 3 bases from V and 2 bases from J, with 10 bases between. Per germline, CDR1 SGHAT and CDR2 FQNNGV.

This clonotype came up a few times. The chain combines TRBV7-8 with TRBJ1-6; 8 bases agree with TRBD1. The germline gives CDR1 SGHVS, CDR2 FQNEAQ. The CDR3 has 18 amino acids. V dropped 3 bases and J dropped 8; count of bases not matched to a gene: 15. The CDR3 DNA follows: TGTGCCAGCAGCTTCGAAGGGACAGGCCCACCGATTTATTCACCCCTCCACTTT. It is translated as CASSFEGTGPPIYSPLHF.

This clonotype was seen ten or more times. This chain connects TRBV4-3 to TRBJ2-5, with 10 bases lining up with TRBD2. The J segment lost 4 bases and the V segment lost 0 bases, leaving 2 bases of the junction unmatched. CDR1 is LGHNA, CDR2 YSLEER, per germline. The CDR3 length is 15 residues. CDR3 region: CASSQDRTSGETQYF. DNA of the CDR3: TGCGCCAGCAGCCAAGATCGGACTAGCGGAGAGACCCAGTACTTC.

This chain connects TRBV15 to TRBJ2-1; no clear D. The V end was cut by 8 bases, the J end by 0 bases, with 20 bases between. Germline CDR1 and CDR2: LNHNV and YYDKDF (reference sequence). CDR3 size: 17 residues. CDR3 sequence: CATSTYLVRSSYNEQFF. The CDR3 DNA reads TGTGCCACCTCAACCTACCTAGTGAGGAGCTCCTACAATGAGCAGTTCTTC.

This clonotype showed up many times. V and J are TRBV28 and TRBJ1-2; the D is unclear. Germline CDR1 reads MDHEN; CDR2 reads SYDVKM. V dropped 6 bases and J dropped 3 bases, with 20 bases sitting between them. The CDR3 extends over 16 amino acids. CDR3 protein: CASSHDQPRADYGYTF. The DNA for the CDR3 is TGTGCCAGCAGCCATGACCAACCCCGGGCGGACTATGGCTACACCTTC.

This clonotype was seen repeatedly, ten times or more. The chain joins TRBV9 to TRBJ2-1; D uncertain. The ends were cut back, 5 bases at V and 6 bases at J, with 6 bases in the middle. Per germline, CDR1 SGDLS and CDR2 YYNGEE. The CDR3 sequence is 11 residues long. CDR3 DNA: TGTGCCAGCAGTTACGGCAATGAGCAGTTCTTC. Protein: CASSYGNEQFF.

This clonotype came up many times. V and J are TRBV7-2 and TRBJ2-5, with D tentatively TRBD2 (6 bases). V was cut by 6 bases and J by 3 bases, with 11 bases left in between. The CDR3 contains 13 residues. Germline V CDR1 and CDR2: SGHTA, FQGNSA. The CDR3 here is CASRAGPKETQYF. The CDR3 DNA reads TGTGCCAGCAGAGCGGGTCCGAAAGAGACCCAGTACTTC.

This rearrangement joins TRBV6-2 or TRBV6-3 to TRBJ2-7, with 7 bases identical to TRBD1. The germline V gene has CDR1 MNHEY and CDR2 SVGEGT. After removal of 2 bases from V and 3 bases from J, the junction contained 7 bases not matched to a gene. This CDR3 has 15 residues. CDR3 amino acids: CASSYQRQGHYEQYV. CDR3 coding DNA: TGTGCCAGCAGTTACCAGCGACAGGGCCACTACGAGCAGTACGTC.

This clonotype occurred a few times. The chain employs TRBV12-3 or TRBV12-4 and TRBJ2-3; 10 nucleotides line up with TRBD1. J gave up 10 bases and V 6 bases, and 4 bases lay outside the gene matches. The CDR3 covers 12 residues. CDR3 DNA sequence: TGTGCCAGCAGCCCGGACAGGGGGTCGCAGTATTTT. As protein: CASSPDRGSQYF.

V gene TRBV28 combines with J gene TRBJ2-2, with TRBD1 as a possible D gene (6 bases). Germline-derived CDR1 and CDR2 are MDHEN and SYDVKM. The CDR3 consists of 16 residues. V was shortened by 5 bases and J by 1 base, with 14 bases between the two germline ends. The CDR3, as DNA: TGTGCCAGCAGTCCAATCAGGGGAAGGAACACCGGGGAGCTGTTTTTT. Encoded protein: CASSPIRGRNTGELFF. Supplemented by reference TRBV28 and TRBJ2-2, the full variable domain reads DVKVTQSSRYLVKRTGEKVFLECVQDMDHENMFWYRQDPGLGLRLIYFSYDVKMKEKGDIPEGYSVSREKKERFSLILESASTNQTSMYLCASSPIRGRNTGELFFGEGSRLTVL.

The chain joins TRBV5-1 to TRBJ1-4, with 8 bases that match TRBD1. This CDR3 is built from 15 residues. CDR1 is SGHRS and CDR2 is YFSETQ in the germline V gene. Trimming removed 4 bases from V and 6 bases from J; junction bases left unmatched: 8. Here the CDR3 reads CASSGSRQGYEKLFF. The CDR3 nucleotides read TGCGCCAGCAGCGGATCACGACAGGGGTATGAAAAACTGTTTTTT.

This clonotype has only a few counts. The chain is built from TRBV6-5 and TRBJ1-1, with 7 bases lining up with TRBD1. The V and J ends lost 5 bases and 0 bases, in that order; junction bases with no gene match: 6. CDR1 is MNHEY, CDR2 SVGAGI, per germline. The CDR3 consists of 15 residues. The CDR3 DNA sequence: TGTGCCAGCAGTAAACAGGGGAATATGAACACTGAAGCTTTCTTT. Protein: CASSKQGNMNTEAFF.

The chain couples TRBV4-3 to TRBJ2-3; D possibly corresponds to TRBD1 (5 bases). The length of the CDR3 is 16 residues. With 2 bases removed from V and 0 bases from J, the gap between germline ends came to 12 bases. Germline V gives CDR1 LGHNA, CDR2 YSLEER. CDR3 region: CASSQSVDRSTDTQYF. As DNA, the CDR3 is TGCGCCAGCAGCCAATCGGTCGACAGAAGCACAGATACGCAGTATTTT.

This clonotype was seen a handful of times. The V gene is TRBV10-3, the J gene TRBJ1-1; possibly TRBD1 for D (5 bases). Germline V gene lookup returns CDR1 ENHRY and CDR2 SYGVKD. Trimming shortened V by 0 bases and J by 6 bases, and 20 bases separated the two germline ends. The CDR3 is made up of 17 amino acids. CDR3 amino acids: CAISESMGVGIFPEAFF. CDR3 coding DNA: TGTGCCATCAGTGAGTCGATGGGGGTCGGGATCTTTCCTGAAGCTTTCTTT.

The chain uses TRBV10-3 and TRBJ2-7, with a possible D match to TRBD1 (5 bases). V was trimmed by 2 bases and J by 7 bases, leaving 18 bases between them. Germline CDR1 and CDR2: ENHRY and SYGVKD. The CDR3 length is 15 residues. The CDR3 here is CAISERQGELGEQYV. CDR3 sequence (DNA): TGTGCCATCAGTGAGCGTCAGGGTGAACTTGGGGAGCAGTACGTC.

The chain combines TRBV7-2 with TRBJ2-2; D gene uncertain. The length of the CDR3 is 15 residues. Looked up from germline, CDR1 is SGHTA and CDR2 is FQGNSA. The V and J ends lost 2 bases and 0 bases respectively, with 7 bases between them. CDR3 DNA: TGTGCCAGCAGCTTAACCATTTCGAACACCGGGGAGCTGTTTTTT. Translating gives CASSLTISNTGELFF.